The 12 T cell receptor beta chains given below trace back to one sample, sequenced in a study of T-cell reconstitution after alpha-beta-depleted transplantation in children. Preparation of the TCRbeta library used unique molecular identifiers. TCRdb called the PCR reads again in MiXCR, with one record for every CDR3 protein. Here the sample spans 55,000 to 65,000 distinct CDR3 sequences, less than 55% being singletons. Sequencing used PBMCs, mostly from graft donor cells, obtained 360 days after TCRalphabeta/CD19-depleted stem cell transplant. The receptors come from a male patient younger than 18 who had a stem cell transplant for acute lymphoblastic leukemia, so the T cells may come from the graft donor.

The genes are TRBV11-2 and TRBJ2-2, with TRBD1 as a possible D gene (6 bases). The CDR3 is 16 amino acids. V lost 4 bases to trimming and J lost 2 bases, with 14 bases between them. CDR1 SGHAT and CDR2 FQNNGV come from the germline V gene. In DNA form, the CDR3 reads TGTGCCAGCAGCTATAAGTACAGGGACAACACCGGGGAGCTGTTTTTT. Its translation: CASSYKYRDNTGELFF.

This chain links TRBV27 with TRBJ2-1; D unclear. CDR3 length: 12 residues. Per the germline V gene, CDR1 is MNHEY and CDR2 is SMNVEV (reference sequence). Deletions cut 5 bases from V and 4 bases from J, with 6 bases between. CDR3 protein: CASSDPYNEQFF. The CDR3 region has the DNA TGTGCCAGCAGTGACCCTTACAATGAGCAGTTCTTC.

The CDR3 region is CSARDSLGNQPQHF. The CDR3 DNA sequence: TGCAGTGCTAGAGATAGTTTGGGCAATCAGCCCCAGCATTTT. The chain is built from TRBV20-1 and TRBJ1-5; D unresolved. The CDR3 length is 14 residues. The V gene lost 0 bases and the J gene lost 2 bases, with 8 bases spanning the gap. Germline CDR1 DFQATT, CDR2 SNEGSKA (reference sequence).

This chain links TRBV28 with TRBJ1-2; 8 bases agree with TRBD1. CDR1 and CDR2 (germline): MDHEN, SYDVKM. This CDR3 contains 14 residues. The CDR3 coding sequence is TGTGGAACAGGGGGTCCTTCAAATAACTATGGCTACACCTTC. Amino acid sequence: CGTGGPSNNYGYTF.

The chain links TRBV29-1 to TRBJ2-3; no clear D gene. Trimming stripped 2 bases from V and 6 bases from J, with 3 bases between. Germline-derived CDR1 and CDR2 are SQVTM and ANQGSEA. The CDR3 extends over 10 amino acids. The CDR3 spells CSVERDTQYF. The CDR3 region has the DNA TGCAGCGTTGAAAGGGATACGCAGTATTTT.

The CDR3 bases are TGTGCCAGCAGTTTAAACACCCGCACAGATACGCAGTATTTT. Amino acid sequence: CASSLNTRTDTQYF. The rearrangement links TRBV12-3 or TRBV12-4 to TRBJ2-3; D is uncertain. V was pared by 2 bases and J by 1 base, with 7 bases between. The CDR3 runs to 14 residues.

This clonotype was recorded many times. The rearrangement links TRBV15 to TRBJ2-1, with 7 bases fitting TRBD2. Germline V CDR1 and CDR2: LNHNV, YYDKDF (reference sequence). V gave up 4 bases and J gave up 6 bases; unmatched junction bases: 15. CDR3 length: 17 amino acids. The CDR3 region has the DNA TGTGCCACCAGCATTTCAGCAGGGCTAGCGGCCAGCAATGAGCAGTTCTTC. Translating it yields CATSISAGLAASNEQFF.

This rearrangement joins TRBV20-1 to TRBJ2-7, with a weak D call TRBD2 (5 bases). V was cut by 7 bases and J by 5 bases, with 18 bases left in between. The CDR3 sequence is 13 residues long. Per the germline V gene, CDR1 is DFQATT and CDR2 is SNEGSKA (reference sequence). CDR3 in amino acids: CSVRRLGLNEQYF. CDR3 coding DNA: TGCAGTGTTAGGAGGCTTGGCCTGAACGAGCAGTACTTC.

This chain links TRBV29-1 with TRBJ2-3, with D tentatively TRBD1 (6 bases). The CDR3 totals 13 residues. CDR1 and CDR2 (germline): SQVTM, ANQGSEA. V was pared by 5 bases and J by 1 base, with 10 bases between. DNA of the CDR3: TGCAGCGTTAGGACAGCGGGCACAGATACGCAGTATTTT. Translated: CSVRTAGTDTQYF.

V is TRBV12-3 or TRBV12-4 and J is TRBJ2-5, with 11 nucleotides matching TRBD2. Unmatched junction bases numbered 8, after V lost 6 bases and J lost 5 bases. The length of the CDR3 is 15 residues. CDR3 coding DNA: TGTGCCAGCAGACCCAGACTAGCGGGAAGCGAGACCCAGTACTTC. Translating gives CASRPRLAGSETQYF.

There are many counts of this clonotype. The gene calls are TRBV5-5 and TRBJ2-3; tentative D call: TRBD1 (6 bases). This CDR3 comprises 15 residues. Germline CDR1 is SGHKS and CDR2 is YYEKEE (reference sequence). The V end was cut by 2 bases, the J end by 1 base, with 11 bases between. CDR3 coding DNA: TGTGCCAGCAGCTTTCATGGGGGCGGCACAGATACGCAGTATTTT. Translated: CASSFHGGGTDTQYF.

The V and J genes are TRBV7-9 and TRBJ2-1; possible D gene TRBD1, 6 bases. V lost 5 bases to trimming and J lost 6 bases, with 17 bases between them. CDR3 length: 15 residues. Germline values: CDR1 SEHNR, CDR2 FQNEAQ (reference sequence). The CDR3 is CASSPDYLGGNEQFF. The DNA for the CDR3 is TGTGCCAGCAGCCCAGACTACTTAGGGGGCAATGAGCAGTTCTTC.